The clone carrying this T cell receptor beta chain was detected once. Antigen: not known. This same CDR3 is encoded by further DNA sequences in the sample. There are 12 residues in the CDR3. Deletions cut 2 bases from V and 8 bases from J, with 8 bases between. Germline-derived CDR1 and CDR2 are KGHSH and LQKENI. Method: immunoSEQ multiplex PCR; TCRdb's copy keeps in-frame clones and lacks some. The data contain some 140,000 clones, roughly nine tenths of them singletons. The sample belongs to a study of T cell responses to AZD1222 COVID-19 vaccine. Study findings and constraints: Rises in breadth and depth of Spike-specific TCRs came after two AZD1222 doses. Reports indicate that nearly half of spike-specific TCRs are directed at unmutated variant regions. Only five or six individuals given AZD1222 were seropositive at baseline.

The genes are TRBV18 and TRBJ2-3; a possible D gene is TRBD2 (6 bases). The receptor's source is an adult in good health. The specimen comprised peripheral blood, sampled on day 0 of MenACWY control vaccination. The CDR3: CASSPSGSTQYF. CDR3 coding DNA: TGTGCCAGCTCACCATCCGGGAGTACGCAGTATTTT.